The T cell receptor beta chain described here comes from a study of molecular identifiers for immune sequencing clone quantification. TCRdb used MiXCR to reprocess the PCR reads, holding one entry per CDR3 protein. The sample holds just under 650,000 distinct CDR3 sequences, approximately 20% seen once. V dropped 3 bases and J dropped 0 bases, with 20 bases sitting between them. The CDR3 runs 18 residues. Germline V gene data show CDR1 as LNHDA and CDR2 as SQIVND (reference sequence). The chain recombines TRBV19 with TRBJ1-1; no reliable D call. The sample consisted of naive CD8+ T cells from blood, with Jurkat cell RNA spiked in. The subset was: FACS-sorted CD8+CD4-CCR7+CD45RA+ naive T cells. This receptor was taken from a human donor in good health. Some libraries in this study had Jurkat cell RNA spiked in. The CDR3 DNA sequence: TGTGCCAGTAGTATCTCCCCCAGTCGCGGATGGCTGAACACTGAAGCTTTCTTT. Translating gives CASSISPSRGWLNTEAFF.